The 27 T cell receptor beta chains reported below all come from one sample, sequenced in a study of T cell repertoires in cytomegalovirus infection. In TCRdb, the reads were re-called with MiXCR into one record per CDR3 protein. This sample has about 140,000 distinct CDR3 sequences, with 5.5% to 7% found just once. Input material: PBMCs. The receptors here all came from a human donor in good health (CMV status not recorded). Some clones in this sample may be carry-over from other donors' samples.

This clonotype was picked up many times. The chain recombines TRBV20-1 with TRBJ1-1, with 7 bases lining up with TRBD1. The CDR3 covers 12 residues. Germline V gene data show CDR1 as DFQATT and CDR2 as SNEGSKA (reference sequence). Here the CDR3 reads CGTRTGNTEAFF. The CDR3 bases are TGCGGAACCCGGACAGGGAACACTGAAGCTTTCTTT.

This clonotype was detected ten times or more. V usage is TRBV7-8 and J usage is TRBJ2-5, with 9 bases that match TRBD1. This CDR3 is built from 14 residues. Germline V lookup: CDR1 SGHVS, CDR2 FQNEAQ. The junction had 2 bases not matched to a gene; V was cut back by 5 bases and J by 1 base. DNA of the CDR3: TGTGCCAGCAGCGCGGGACAGGGCCAAGAGACCCAGTACTTC. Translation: CASSAGQGQETQYF. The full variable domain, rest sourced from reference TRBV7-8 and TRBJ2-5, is GAGVSQSPRYKVAKRGQDVALRCDPISGHVSLFWYQQALGQGPEFLTYFQNEAQLDKSGLPSDRFFAERPEGSVSTLKIQRTQQEDSAVYLCASSAGQGQETQYFGPGTRLLVL.

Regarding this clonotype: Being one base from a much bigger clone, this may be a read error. CDR3 residues: CASSFSSNTEAFF. In nucleotides, the CDR3 is TGTGCCAGCAGCTTTAGCTCCAACACTGAAGCTTTCTTT. The chain is built from TRBV7-6 and TRBJ1-1; D gene ambiguous. Germline CDR1 SGHVS, CDR2 FNYEAQ. V was clipped by 3 bases and J by 2 bases, with 7 bases between them. The CDR3 spans 13 residues.

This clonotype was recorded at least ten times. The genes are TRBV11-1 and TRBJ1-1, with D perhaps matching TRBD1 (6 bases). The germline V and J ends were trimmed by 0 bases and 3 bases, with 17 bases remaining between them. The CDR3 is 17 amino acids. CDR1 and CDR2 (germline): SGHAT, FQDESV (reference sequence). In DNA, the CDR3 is TGTGCCAGCAGCTTAGCGATGGGACAATCGTTGGACACTGAAGCTTTCTTT. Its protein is CASSLAMGQSLDTEAFF.

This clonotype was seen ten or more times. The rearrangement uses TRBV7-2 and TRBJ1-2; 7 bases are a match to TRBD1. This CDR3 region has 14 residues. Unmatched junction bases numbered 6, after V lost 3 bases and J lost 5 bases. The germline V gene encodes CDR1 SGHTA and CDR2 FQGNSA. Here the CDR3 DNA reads TGTGCCAGCAGCTTCGACAGGGAGGAGTATGGCTACACCTTC. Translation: CASSFDREEYGYTF. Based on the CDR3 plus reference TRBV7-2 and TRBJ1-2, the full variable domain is GAGVSQSPSNKVTEKGKDVELRCDPISGHTALYWYRQSLGQGLEFLIYFQGNSAPDKSGLPSDRFSAERTGGSVSTLTIQRTQQEDSAVYLCASSFDREEYGYTFGSGTRLTVV.

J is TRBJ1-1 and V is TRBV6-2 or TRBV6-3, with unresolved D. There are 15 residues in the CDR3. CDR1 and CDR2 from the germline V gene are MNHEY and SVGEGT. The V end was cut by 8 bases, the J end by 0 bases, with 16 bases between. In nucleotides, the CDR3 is TGTGCCAGCCAGGCCGCATTGACCCTGAACACTGAAGCTTTCTTT. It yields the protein CASQAALTLNTEAFF.

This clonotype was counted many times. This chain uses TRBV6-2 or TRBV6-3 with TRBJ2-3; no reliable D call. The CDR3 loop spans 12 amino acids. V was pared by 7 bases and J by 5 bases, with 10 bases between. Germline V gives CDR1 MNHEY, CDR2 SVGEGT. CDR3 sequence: CASNLPGDTQYF. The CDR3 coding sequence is TGTGCCAGCAATCTACCGGGAGATACGCAGTATTTT.

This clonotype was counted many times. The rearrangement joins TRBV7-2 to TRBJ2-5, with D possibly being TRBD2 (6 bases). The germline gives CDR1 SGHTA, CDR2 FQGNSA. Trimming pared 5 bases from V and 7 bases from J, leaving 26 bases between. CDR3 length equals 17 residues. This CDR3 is CASSQHRGPSKEGTQYF. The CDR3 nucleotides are TGTGCCAGCAGCCAACACCGGGGACCTTCCAAGGAGGGGACCCAGTACTTC.

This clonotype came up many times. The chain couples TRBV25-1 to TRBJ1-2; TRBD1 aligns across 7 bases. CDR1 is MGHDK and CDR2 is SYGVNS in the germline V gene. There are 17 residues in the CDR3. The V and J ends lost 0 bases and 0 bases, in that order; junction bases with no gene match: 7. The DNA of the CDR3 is TGTGCCAGCAGTGAATATGGGGGACAGAGTCCTAACTATGGCTACACCTTC. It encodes CASSEYGGQSPNYGYTF.

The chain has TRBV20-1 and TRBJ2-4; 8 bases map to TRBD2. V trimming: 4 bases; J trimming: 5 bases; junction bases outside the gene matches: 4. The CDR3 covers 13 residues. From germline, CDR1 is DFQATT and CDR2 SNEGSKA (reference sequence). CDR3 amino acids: CSAIAGIQNIQYF. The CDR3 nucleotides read TGCAGTGCTATAGCGGGGATCCAAAACATTCAGTACTTC.

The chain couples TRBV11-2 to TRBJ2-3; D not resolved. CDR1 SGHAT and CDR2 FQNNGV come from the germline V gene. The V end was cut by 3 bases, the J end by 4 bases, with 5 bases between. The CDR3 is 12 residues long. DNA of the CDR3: TGTGCCAGCAGCTTCTTCGCAGATACGCAGTATTTT. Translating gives CASSFFADTQYF.

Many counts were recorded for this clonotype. Here the CDR3 reads CASSGDRVEKLFF. The CDR3 DNA reads as TGTGCCAGCAGCGGCGACAGGGTTGAAAAACTGTTTTTT. This sequence joins TRBV2 and TRBJ1-4, with 7 nucleotides matching TRBD1. Germline trimming cut 6 bases from V and 7 bases from J; bases unmatched to any gene: 5. The germline CDR1 and CDR2 sequences are SNHLY and FYNNEI. The CDR3 sequence is 13 residues long.

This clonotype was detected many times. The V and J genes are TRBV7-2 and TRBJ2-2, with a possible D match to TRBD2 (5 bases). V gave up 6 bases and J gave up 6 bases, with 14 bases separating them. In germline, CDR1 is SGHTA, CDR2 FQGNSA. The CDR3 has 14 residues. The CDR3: CASRRTGGPGELFF. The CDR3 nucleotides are TGTGCCAGCAGGCGCACTGGAGGCCCCGGGGAGCTGTTTTTT.

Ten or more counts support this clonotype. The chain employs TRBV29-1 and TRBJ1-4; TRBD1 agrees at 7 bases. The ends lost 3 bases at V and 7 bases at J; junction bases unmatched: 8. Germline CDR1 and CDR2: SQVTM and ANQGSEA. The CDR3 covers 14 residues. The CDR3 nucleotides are TGCAGCGTTGACCCGGCAGGGGGAAGTGAAAAACTGTTTTTT. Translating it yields CSVDPAGGSEKLFF.

CDR3 loop: CASSPPGGTQYF. The CDR3 DNA reads TGTGCCAGTAGTCCCCCCGGCGGGACCCAGTACTTC. This chain links TRBV19 with TRBJ2-5; D unclear. V was cut by 5 bases and J by 7 bases, with 11 bases left in between. The V gene's germline CDR1 is LNHDA and CDR2 SQIVND (reference sequence). The CDR3 length is 12 residues.

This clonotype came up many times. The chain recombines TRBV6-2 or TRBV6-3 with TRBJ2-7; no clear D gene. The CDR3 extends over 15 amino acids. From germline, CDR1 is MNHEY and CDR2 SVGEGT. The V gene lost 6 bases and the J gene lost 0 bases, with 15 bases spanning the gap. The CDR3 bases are TGTGCCAGCAGGCTACCAGCCCCCGCCTCCTACGAGCAGTACTTC. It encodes CASRLPAPASYEQYF.

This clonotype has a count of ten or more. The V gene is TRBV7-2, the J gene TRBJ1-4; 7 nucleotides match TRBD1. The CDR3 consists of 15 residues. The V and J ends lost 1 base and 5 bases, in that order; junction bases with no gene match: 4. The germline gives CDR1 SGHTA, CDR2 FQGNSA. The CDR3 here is CASSLVTGQNEKLFF. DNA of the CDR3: TGTGCCAGCAGCTTAGTGACAGGGCAGAATGAAAAACTGTTTTTT.

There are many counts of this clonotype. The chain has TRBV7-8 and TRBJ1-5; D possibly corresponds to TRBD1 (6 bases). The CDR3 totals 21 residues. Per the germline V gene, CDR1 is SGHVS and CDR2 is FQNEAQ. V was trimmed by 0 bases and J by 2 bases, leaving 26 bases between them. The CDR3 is CASSLADEKGGRIVGNQPQHF. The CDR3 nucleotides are TGTGCCAGCAGCTTAGCGGATGAAAAAGGGGGGCGGATCGTGGGCAATCAGCCCCAGCATTTT.

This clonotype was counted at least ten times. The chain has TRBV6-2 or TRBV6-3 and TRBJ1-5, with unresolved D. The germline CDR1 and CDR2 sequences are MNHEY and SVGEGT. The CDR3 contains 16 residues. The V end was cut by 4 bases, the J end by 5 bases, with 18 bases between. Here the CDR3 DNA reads TGTGCCAGCAGTTCTATCGCCTGGGAGAGGGATCAGCCCCAGCATTTT. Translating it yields CASSSIAWERDQPQHF.

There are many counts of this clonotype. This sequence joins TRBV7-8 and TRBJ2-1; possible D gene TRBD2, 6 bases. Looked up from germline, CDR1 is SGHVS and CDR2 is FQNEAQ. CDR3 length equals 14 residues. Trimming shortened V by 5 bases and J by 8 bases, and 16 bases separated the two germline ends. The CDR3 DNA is TGTGCCAGCAGCGATACGACTAGTATCCATGAGCAGTTCTTC. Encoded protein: CASSDTTSIHEQFF.

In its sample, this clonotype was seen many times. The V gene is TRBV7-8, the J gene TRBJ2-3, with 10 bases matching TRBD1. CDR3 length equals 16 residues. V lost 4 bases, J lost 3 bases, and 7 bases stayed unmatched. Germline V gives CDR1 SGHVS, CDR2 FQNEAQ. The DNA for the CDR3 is TGTGCCAGCAGCTCGACAGGGGGCGCGTTTACAGATACGCAGTATTTT. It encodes CASSSTGGAFTDTQYF.

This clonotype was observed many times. CDR3 DNA: TGTGCCAGCAGCTTATCTGCAGGGTATACTGAAGCTTTCTTT. Its translation is CASSLSAGYTEAFF. The chain combines TRBV7-2 with TRBJ1-1; tentative D call: TRBD1 (5 bases). V was pared by 2 bases and J by 5 bases, with 12 bases between. The CDR3 contains 14 residues. In germline, CDR1 is SGHTA, CDR2 FQGNSA. Looking up the rest from reference TRBV7-2 and TRBJ1-1 gives the full variable domain: GAGVSQSPSNKVTEKGKDVELRCDPISGHTALYWYRQSLGQGLEFLIYFQGNSAPDKSGLPSDRFSAERTGGSVSTLTIQRTQQEDSAVYLCASSLSAGYTEAFFGQGTRLTVV.

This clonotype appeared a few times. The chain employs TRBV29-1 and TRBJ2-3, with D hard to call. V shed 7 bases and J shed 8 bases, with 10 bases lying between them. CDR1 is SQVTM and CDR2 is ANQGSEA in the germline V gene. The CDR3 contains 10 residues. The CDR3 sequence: CSASTGTQYF. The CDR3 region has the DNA TGCAGCGCCTCGACCGGTACGCAGTATTTT.

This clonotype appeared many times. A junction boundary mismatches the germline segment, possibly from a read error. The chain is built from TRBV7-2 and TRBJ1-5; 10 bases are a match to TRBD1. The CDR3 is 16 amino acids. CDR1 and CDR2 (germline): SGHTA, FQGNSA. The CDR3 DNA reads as TGTGCCAGCAGCCCCGCTCTGGGACAGGGGATTCAGTCCCAGCATTTT. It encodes CASSPALGQGIQSQHF.

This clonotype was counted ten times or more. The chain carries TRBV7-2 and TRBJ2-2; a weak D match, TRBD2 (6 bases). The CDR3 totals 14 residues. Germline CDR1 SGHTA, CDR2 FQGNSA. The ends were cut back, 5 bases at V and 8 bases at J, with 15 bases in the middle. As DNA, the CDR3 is TGTGCCAGCAGCAGACTAGGACACAGTGGGGAGCTGTTTTTT. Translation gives CASSRLGHSGELFF.

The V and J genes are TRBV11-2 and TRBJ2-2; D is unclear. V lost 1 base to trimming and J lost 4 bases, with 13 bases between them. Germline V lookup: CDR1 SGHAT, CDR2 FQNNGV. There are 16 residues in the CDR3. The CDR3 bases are TGTGCCAGCAGCTTAGGTCGTCTAGTCGGCACCGGGGAGCTGTTTTTT. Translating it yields CASSLGRLVGTGELFF.

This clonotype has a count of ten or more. The CDR3 DNA follows: TGTGCCAGCAGTTACGGTGACCGTAACTCTGGAAACACCATATATTTT. It translates to CASSYGDRNSGNTIYF. V gene TRBV6-6 combines with J gene TRBJ1-3; D is uncertain. The CDR3 spans 16 residues. The germline V and J ends were trimmed by 2 bases and 0 bases, with 11 bases remaining between them. The V gene's germline CDR1 is MNHNY and CDR2 SVGAGI (reference sequence).